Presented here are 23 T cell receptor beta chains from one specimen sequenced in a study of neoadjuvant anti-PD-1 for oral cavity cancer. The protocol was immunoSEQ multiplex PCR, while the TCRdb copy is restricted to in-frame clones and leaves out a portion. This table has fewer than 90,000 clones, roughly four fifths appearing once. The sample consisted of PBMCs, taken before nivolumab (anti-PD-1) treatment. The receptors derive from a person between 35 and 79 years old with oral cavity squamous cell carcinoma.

CDR3 protein: CASEAQYSDTQYF. The DNA of the CDR3 is TGTGCCAGTGAGGCCCAATACTCGGATACGCAGTATTTT. This chain connects TRBV19 to TRBJ2-3; D uncertain. Germline V gives CDR1 LNHDA, CDR2 SQIVND (reference sequence). Trimming cost V 8 bases and J 6 bases, with 15 bases left between them. The CDR3 is 13 amino acids. Looking up the rest from reference TRBV19 and TRBJ2-3 gives the full variable domain: DGGITQSPKYLFRKEGQNVTLSCEQNLNHDAMYWYRQDPGQGLRLIYYSQIVNDFQKGDIAEGYSVSREKKESFPLTVTSAQKNPTAFYLCASEAQYSDTQYFGPGTRLTVL.

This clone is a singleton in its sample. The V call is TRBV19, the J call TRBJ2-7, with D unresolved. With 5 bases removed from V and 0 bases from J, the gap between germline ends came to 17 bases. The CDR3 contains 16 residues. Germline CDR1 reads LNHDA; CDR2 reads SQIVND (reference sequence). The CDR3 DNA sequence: TGTGCCAGTAGTGGATGGCCCCGAGGTCTCTCCTACGAGCAGTACTTC. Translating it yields CASSGWPRGLSYEQYF.

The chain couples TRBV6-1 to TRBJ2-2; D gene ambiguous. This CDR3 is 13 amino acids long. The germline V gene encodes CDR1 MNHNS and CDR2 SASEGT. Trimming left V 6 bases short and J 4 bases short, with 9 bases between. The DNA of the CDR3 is TGTGCCAGCAGACTCGACCGCACCGGGGAGCTGTTTTTT. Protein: CASRLDRTGELFF.

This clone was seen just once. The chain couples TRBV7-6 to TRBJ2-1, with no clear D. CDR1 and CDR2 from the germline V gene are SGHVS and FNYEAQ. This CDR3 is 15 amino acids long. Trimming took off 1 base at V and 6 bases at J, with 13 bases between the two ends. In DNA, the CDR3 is TGTGCCAGCAGCTTAGGACATACGTATGGCAATGAGCAGTTCTTC. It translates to CASSLGHTYGNEQFF.

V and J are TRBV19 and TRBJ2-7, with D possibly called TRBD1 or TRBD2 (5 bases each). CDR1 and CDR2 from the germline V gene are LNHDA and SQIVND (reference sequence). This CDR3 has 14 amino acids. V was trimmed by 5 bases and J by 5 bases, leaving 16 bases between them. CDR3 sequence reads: CASSRSRDPNEQYF. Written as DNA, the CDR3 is TGTGCCAGTAGTCGTTCCCGGGACCCGAACGAGCAGTACTTC.

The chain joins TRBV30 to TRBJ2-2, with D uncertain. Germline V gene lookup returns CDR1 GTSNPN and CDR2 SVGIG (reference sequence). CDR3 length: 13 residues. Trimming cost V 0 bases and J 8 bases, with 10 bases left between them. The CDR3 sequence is CAWSVRPEGELFF. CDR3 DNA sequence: TGTGCCTGGAGTGTACGTCCTGAAGGGGAGCTGTTTTTT.

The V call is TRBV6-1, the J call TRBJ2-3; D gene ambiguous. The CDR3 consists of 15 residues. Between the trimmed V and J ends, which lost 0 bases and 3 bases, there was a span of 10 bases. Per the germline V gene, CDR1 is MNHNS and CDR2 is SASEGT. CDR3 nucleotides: TGTGCCAGCAGTGAAGCCCACAGACAAACAGATACGCAGTATTTT. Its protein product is CASSEAHRQTDTQYF.

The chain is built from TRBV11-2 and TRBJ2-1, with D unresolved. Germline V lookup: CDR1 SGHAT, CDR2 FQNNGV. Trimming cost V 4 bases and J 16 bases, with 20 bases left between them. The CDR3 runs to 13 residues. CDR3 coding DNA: TGTGCCAGCAGCTCTAACCCCGAGAGGATCCAATTCTTC. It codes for CASSSNPERIQFF.

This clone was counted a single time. The CDR3 region is CASSRTSGSSSSYNEQFF. CDR3 sequence (DNA): TGTGCCAGTAGTAGGACTAGCGGGAGCTCGAGCTCCTACAATGAGCAGTTCTTC. The chain links TRBV19 to TRBJ2-1, with 13 bases lining up with TRBD2. In germline, CDR1 is LNHDA, CDR2 SQIVND (reference sequence). The CDR3 loop spans 18 amino acids. The V gene end was trimmed by 4 bases and the J gene end by 0 bases; junction bases not matched to a gene: 6.

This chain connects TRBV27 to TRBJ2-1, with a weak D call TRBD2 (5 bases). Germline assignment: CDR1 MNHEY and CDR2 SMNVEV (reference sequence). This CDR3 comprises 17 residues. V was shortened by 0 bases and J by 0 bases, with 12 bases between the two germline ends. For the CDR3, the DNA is TGTGCCAGCAGTTTATCGATAGCGACGAGCTCCTACAATGAGCAGTTCTTC. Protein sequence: CASSLSIATSSYNEQFF.

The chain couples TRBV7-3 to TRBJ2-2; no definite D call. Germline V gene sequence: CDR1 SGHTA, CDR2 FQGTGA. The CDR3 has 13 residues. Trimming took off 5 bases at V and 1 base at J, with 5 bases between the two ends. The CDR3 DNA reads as TGTGCCAGCAGCCCAATGAACACCGGGGAGCTGTTTTTT. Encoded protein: CASSPMNTGELFF.

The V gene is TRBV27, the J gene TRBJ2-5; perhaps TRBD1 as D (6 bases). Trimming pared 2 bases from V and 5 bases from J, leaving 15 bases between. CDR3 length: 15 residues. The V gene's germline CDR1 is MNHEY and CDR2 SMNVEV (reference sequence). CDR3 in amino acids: CASSLRYREPETQYF. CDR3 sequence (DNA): TGTGCCAGCAGTTTAAGGTACAGGGAGCCGGAGACCCAGTACTTC.

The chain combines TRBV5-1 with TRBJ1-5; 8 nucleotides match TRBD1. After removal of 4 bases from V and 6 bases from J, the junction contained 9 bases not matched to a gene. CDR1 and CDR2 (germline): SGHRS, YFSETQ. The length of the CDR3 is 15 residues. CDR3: CASSLDRAEGQPQHF. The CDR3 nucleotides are TGCGCCAGCAGCCTGGACAGGGCGGAAGGTCAGCCCCAGCATTTT.

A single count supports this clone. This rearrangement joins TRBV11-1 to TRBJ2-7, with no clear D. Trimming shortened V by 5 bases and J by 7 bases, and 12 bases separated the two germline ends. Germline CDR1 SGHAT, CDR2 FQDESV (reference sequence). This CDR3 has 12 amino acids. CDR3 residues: CASSALPIEQYF. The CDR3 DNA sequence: TGTGCCAGCAGCGCGCTACCCATAGAGCAGTACTTC.

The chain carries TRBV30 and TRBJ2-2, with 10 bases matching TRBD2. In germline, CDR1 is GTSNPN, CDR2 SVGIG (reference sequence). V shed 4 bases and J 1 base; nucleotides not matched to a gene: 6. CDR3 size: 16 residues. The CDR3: CAWKASGRVNTGELFF. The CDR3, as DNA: TGTGCCTGGAAGGCCAGCGGGAGGGTGAACACCGGGGAGCTGTTTTTT.

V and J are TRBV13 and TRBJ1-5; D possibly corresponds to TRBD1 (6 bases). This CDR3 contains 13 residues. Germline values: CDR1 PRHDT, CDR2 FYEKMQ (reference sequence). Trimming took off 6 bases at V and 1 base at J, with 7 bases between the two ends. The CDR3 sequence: CASSRGSNQPQHF. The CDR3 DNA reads TGTGCCAGCAGTAGGGGGAGCAATCAGCCCCAGCATTTT.

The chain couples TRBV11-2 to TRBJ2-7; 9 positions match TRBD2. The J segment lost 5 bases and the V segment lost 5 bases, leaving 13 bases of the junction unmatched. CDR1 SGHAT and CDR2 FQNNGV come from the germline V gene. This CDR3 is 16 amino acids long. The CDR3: CASSPTPSGRINEQYF. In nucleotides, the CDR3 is TGTGCCAGCAGCCCTACCCCCAGCGGGAGGATCAACGAGCAGTACTTC.

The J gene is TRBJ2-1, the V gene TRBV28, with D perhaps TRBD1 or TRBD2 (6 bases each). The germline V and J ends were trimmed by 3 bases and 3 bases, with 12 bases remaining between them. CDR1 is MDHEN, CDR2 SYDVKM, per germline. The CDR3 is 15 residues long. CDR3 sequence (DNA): TGTGCCAGCAGTTTGAGGGGGGCTAGCTACAATGAGCAGTTCTTC. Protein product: CASSLRGASYNEQFF.

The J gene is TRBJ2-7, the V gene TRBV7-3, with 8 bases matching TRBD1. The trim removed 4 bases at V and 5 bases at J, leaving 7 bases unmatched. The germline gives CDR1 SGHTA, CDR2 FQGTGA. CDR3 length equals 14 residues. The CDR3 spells CASSSTGVGDEQYF. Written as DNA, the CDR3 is TGTGCCAGCAGCTCGACAGGGGTGGGTGACGAGCAGTACTTC.

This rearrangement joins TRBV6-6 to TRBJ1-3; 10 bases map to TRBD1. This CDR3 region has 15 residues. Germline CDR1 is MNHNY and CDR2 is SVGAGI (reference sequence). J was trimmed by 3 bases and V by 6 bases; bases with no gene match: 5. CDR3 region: CASRARDRGGNTIYF. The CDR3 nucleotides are TGTGCCAGCAGAGCCCGGGACAGGGGTGGAAACACCATATATTTT.

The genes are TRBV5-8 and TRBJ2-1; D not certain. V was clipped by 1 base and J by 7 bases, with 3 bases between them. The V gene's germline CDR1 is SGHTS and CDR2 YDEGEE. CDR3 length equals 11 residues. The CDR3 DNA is TGTGCCAGCAGCTTGCATAATGAGCAGTTCTTC. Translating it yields CASSLHNEQFF.

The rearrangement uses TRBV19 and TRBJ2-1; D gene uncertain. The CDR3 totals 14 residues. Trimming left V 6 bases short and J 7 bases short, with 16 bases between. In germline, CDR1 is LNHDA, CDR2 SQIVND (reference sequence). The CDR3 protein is CASREGNARNEQFF. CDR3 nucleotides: TGTGCCAGTAGGGAAGGAAACGCCAGAAATGAGCAGTTCTTC.

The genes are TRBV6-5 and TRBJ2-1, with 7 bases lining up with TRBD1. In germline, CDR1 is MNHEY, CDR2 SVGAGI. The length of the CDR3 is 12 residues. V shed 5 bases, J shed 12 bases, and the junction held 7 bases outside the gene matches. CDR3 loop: CASSTDRERQFF. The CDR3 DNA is TGTGCCAGCAGTACCGACAGGGAACGGCAGTTCTTC.